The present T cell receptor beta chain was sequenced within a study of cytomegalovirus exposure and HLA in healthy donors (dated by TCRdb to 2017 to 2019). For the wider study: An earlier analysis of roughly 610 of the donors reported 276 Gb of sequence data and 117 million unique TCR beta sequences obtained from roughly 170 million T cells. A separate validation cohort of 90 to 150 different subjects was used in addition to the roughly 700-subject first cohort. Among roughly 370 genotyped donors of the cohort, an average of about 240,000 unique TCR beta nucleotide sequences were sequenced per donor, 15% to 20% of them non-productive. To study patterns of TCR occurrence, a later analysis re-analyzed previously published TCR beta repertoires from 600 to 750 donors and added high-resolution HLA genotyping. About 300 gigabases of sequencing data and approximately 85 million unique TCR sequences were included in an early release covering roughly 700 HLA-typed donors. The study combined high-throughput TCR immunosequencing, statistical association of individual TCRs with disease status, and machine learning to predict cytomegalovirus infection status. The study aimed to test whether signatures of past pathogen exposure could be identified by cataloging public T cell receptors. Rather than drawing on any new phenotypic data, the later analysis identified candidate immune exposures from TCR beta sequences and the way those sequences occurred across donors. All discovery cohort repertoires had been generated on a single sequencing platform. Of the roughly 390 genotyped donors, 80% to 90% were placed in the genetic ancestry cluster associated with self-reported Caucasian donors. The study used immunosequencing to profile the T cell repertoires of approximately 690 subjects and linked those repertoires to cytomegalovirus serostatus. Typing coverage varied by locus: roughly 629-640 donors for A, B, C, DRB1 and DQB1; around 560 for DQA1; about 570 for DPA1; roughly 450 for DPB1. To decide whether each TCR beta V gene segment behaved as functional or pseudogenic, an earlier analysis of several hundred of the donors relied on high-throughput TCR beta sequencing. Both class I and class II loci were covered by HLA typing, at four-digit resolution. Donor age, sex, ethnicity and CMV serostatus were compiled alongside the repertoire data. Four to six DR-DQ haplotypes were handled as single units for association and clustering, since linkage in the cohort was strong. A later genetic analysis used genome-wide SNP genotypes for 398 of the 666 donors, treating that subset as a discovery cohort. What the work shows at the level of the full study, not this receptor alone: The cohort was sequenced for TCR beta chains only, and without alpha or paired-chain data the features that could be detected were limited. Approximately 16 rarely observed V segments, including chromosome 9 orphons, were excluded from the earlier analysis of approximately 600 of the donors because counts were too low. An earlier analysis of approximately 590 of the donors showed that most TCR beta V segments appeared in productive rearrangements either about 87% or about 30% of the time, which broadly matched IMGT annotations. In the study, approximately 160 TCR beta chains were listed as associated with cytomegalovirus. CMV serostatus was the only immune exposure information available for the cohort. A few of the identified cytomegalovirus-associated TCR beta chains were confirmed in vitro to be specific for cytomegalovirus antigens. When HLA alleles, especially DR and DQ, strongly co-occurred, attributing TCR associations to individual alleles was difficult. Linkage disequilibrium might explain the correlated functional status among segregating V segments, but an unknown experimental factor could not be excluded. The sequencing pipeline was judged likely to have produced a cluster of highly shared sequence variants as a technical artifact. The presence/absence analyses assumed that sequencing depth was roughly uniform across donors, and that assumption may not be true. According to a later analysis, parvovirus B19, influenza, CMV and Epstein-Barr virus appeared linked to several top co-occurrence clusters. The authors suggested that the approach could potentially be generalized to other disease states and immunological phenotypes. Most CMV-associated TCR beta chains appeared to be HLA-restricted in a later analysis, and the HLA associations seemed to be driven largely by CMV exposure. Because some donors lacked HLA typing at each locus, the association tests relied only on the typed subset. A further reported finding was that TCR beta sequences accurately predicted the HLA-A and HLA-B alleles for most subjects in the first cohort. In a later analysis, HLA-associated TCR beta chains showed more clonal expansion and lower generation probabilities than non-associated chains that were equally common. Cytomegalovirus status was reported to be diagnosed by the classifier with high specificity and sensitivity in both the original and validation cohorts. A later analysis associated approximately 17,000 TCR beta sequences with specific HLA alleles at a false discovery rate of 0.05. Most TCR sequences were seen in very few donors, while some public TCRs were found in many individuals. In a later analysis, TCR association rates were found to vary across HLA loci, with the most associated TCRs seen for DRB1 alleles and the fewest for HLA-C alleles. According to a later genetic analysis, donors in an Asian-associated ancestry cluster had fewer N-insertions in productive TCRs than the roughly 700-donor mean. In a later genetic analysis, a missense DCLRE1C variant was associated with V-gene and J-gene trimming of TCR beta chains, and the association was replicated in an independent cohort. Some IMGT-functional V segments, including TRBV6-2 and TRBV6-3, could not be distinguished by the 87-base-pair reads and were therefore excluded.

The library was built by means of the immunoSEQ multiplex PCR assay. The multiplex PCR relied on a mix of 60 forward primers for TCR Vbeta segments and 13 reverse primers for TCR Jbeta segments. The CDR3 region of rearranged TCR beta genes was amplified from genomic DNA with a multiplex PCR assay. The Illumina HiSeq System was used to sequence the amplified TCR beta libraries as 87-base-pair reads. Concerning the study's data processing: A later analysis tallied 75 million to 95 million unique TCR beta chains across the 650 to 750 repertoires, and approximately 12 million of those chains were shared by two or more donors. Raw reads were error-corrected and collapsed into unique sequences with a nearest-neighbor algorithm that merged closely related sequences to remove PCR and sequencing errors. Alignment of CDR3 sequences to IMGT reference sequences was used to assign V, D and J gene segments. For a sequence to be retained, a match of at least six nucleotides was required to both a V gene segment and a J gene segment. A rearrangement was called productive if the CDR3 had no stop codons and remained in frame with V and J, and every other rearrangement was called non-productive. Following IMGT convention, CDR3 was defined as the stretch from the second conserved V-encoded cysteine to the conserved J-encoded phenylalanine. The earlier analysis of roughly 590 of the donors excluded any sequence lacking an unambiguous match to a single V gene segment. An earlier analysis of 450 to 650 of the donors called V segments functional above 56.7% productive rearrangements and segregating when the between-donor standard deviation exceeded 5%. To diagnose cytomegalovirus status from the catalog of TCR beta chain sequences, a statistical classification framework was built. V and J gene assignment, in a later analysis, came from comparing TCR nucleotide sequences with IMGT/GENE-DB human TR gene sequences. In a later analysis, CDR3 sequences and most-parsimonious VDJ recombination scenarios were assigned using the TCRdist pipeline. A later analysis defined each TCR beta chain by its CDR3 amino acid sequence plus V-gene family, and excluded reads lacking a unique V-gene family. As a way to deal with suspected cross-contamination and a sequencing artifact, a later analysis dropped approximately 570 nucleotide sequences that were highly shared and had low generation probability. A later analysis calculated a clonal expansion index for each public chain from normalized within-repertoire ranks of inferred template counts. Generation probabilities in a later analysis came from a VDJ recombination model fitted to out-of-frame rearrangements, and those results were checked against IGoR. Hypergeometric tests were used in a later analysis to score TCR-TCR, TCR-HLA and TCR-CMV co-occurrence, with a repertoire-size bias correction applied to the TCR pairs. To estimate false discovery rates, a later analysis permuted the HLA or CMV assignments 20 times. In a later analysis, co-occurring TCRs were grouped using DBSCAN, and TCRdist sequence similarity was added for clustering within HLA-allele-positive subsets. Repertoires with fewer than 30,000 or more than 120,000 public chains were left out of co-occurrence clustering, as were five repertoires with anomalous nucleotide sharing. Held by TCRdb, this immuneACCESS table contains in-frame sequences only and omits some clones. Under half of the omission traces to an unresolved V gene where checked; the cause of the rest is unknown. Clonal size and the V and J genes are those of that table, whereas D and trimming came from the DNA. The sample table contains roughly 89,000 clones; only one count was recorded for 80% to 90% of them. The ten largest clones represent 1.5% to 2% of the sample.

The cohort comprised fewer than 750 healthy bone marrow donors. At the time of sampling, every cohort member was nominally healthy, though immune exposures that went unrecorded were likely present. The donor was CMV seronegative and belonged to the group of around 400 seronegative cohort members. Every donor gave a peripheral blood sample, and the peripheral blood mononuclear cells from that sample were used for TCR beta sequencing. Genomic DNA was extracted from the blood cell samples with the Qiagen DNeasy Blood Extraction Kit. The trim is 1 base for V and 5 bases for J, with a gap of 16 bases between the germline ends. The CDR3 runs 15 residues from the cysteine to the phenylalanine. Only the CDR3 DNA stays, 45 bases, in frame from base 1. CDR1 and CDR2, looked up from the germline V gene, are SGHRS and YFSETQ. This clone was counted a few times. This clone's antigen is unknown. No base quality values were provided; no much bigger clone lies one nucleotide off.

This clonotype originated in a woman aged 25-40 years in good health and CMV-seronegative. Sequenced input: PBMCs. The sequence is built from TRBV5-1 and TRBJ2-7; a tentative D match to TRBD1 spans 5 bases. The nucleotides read TGCGCCAGCAGCTTGTTTTCTCAGGGTGAGAACGAGCAGTACTTC. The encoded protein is CASSLFSQGENEQYF.